This T cell receptor (beta chain) is from a study of blood T cell repertoires in COVID-19. The ends lost 9 bases at V and 7 bases at J; junction bases unmatched: 3. This CDR3 comprises 11 residues. In the authors' workflow: Nucleated cell counts were estimated from reference gene primer amplification. Libraries were prepared by immunoSEQ multiplex PCR; TCRdb keeps only in-frame clonotypes and omits some of them. From that table come the V and J calls and clone size; the DNA was used to work out D and trimming. The sample holds 95,000 to 150,000 clones, almost 90% seen once. The TCR originated in a woman aged 60-75 years with COVID-19, enrolled during active disease. The V call is TRBV12-3 or TRBV12-4, the J call TRBJ2-1, with 7 bases lining up with TRBD1. The sequencing sample was made of peripheral blood. Here the CDR3 reads CASPGGNEQFF. In DNA, the CDR3 is TGTGCCAGTCCAGGGGGTAATGAGCAGTTCTTC.